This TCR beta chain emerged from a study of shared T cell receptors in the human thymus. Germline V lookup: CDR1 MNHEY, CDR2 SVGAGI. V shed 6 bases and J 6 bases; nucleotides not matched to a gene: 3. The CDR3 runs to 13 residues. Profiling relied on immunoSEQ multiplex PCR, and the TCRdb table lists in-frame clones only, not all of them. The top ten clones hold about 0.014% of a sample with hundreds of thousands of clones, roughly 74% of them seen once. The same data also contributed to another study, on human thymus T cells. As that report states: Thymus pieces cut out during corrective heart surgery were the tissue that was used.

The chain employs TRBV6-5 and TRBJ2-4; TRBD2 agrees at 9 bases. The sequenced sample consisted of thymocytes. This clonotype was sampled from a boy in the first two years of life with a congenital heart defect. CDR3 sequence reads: CASSQAGGNIQYF. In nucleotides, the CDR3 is TGTGCCAGCAGCCAAGCGGGGGGAAACATTCAGTACTTC.